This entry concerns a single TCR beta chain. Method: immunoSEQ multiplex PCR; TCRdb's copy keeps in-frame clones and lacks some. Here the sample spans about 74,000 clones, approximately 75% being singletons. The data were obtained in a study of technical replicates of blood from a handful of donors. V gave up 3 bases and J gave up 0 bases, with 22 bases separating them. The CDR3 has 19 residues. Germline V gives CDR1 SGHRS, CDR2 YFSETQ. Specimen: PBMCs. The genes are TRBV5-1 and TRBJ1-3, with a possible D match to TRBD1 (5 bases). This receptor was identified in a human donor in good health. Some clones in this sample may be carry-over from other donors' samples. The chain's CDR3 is CASSSRGVGEGASGNTIYF. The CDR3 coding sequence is TGCGCCAGCAGCTCCCGGGGGGTAGGAGAAGGAGCCTCTGGAAACACCATATATTTT.